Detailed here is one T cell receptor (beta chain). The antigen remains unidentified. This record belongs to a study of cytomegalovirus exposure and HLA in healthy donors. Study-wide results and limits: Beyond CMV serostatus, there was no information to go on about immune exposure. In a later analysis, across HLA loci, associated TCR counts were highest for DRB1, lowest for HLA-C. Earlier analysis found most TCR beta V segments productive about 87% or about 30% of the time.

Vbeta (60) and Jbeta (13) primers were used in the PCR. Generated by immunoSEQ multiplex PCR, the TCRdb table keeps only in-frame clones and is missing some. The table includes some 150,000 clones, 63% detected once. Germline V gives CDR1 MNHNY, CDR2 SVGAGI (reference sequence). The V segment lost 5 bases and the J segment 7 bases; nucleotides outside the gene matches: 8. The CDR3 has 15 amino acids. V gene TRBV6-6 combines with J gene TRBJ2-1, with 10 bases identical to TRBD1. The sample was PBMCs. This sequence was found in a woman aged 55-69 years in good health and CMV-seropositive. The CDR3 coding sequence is TGTGCCAGCAGTGCGACCGGGACAGGGGTAAATGAGCAGTTCTTC. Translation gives CASSATGTGVNEQFF.